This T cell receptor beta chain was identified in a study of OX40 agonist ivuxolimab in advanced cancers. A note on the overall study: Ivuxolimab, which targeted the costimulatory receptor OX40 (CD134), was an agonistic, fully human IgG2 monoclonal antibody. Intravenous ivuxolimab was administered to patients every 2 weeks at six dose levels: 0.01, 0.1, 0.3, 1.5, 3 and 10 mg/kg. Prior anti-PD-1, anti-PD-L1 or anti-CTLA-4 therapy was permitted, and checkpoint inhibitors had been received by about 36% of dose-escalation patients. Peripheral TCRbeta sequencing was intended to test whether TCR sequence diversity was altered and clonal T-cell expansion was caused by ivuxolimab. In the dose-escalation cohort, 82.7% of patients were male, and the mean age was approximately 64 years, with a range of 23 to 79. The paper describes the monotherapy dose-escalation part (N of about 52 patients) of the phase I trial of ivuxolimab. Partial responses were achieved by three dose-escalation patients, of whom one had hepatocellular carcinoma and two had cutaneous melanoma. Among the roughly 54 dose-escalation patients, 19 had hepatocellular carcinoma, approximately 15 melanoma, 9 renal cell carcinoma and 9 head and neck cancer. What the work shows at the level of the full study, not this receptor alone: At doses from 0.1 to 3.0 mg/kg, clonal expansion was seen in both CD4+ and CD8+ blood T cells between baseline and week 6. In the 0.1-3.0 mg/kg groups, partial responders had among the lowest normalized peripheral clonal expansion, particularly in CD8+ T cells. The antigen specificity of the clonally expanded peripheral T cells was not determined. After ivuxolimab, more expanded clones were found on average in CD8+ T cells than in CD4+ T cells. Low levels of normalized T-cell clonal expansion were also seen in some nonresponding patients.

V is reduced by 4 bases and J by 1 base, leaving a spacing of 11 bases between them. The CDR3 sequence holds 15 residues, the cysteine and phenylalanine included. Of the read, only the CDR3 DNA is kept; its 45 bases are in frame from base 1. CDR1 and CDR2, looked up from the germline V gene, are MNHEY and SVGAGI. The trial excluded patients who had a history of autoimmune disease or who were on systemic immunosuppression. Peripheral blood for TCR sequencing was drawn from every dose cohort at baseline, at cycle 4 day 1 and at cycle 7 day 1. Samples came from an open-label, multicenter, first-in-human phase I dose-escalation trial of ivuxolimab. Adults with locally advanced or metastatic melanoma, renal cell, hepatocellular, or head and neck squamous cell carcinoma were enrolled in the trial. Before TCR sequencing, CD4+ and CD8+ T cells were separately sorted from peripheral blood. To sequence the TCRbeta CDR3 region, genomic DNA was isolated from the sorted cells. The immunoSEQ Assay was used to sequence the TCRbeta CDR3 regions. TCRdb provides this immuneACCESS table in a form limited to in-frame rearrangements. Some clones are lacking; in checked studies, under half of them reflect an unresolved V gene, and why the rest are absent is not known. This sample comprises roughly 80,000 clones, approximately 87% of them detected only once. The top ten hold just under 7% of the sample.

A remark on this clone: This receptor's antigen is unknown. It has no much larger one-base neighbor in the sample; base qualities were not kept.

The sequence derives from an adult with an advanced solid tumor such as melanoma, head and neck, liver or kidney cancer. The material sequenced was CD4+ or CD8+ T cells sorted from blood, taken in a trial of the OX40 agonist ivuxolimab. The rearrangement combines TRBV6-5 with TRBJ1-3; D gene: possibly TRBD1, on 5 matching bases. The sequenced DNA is TGTGCCAGCAGTTCCCTCGGGGGTTCTGGAAACACCATATATTTT. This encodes CASSSLGGSGNTIYF.